The 21 T cell receptor beta chains reported below all come from one sample, sequenced in a study of Graves' ophthalmopathy and Graves' hyperthyroidism. RNA transcripts were the source from which TCR beta CDR3 regions were amplified. RT-PCR in the first round used HTBI primers; a second-round multiplex PCR followed. TCRdb analysed the multiplex PCR reads with MiXCR anew, one entry per CDR3 protein. The table has approximately 640,000 distinct CDR3 sequences, roughly 39% seen once. Sequenced: peripheral blood. The receptors were gathered from an adult man with Graves' ophthalmopathy.

The chain combines TRBV5-1 with TRBJ2-7, with 7 bases fitting TRBD2. There are 15 residues in the CDR3. In germline, CDR1 is SGHRS, CDR2 YFSETQ. V was clipped by 4 bases and J by 5 bases; unmatched bases: 12. The CDR3 sequence is CASSRAASGGHEQYF. CDR3 bases: TGCGCCAGCAGCCGCGCGGCTAGCGGCGGCCACGAGCAGTACTTC.

Many counts were recorded for this clonotype. For the CDR3, the DNA is TGCAGTGCTGCTCAGGGGCAGGGTTACGAGCAGTACTTC. Residues: CSAAQGQGYEQYF. The chain employs TRBV20-1 and TRBJ2-7; TRBD1 is a possible D gene (6 bases). Trimming took 5 bases from V and 4 from J, leaving 15 bases between them. This CDR3 comprises 13 residues. The germline V gene has CDR1 DFQATT and CDR2 SNEGSKA (reference sequence).

This clonotype has at least ten counts. V and J are TRBV4-1 and TRBJ2-5, with a weak D call TRBD1 (6 bases). Trimming shortened V by 4 bases and J by 4 bases, and 19 bases separated the two germline ends. The germline gives CDR1 MGHRA, CDR2 YSYEKL. The CDR3 spans 16 residues. The CDR3 region has the DNA TGCGCCAGCAGCCTCGAAGTCACAGGGATTTTAGAGACCCAGTACTTC. It specifies CASSLEVTGILETQYF.

This clonotype has a handful of counts. The chain uses TRBV6-6 and TRBJ1-6; 7 bases line up with TRBD1. Trimming at V came to 1 base and at J to 9 bases, leaving 6 bases not matched to a gene. Germline CDR1 MNHNY, CDR2 SVGAGI (reference sequence). The CDR3 is 15 amino acids. CDR3 DNA sequence: TGTGCCAGCAGTTACTTTTCGGGACAGAGTTCACCCCTCCACTTT. Encoded protein: CASSYFSGQSSPLHF.

Only a few counts were recorded for this clonotype. This chain uses TRBV4-1 with TRBJ1-5; D call uncertain. Deletions cut 1 base from V and 6 bases from J, with 13 bases between. The CDR3 sequence is 15 residues long. Germline assignment: CDR1 MGHRA and CDR2 YSYEKL. The CDR3 DNA follows: TGCGCCAGCAGCCAAGGAGAGTCGGTGAGTCAGCCCCAGCATTTT. Protein product: CASSQGESVSQPQHF.

The V call is TRBV12-3 or TRBV12-4, the J call TRBJ1-1, with 7 bases that match TRBD1. The CDR3 has 15 residues. Trimming removed 5 bases from V and 0 bases from J; junction bases left unmatched: 6. CDR3 in amino acids: CASSLGQLMNTEAFF. The CDR3 DNA follows: TGTGCCAGCAGTCTGGGACAGTTAATGAACACTGAAGCTTTCTTT.

Details on this clonotype: A junction boundary mismatches the germline segment, possibly from a read error. The V and J genes are TRBV7-9 and TRBJ2-6, with D possibly being TRBD1 or TRBD2 (5 bases each). The CDR3 is made up of 14 amino acids. Germline CDR1 and CDR2: SEHNR and FQNEAQ (reference sequence). In DNA, the CDR3 is TGTGCCAGCACACCAGGAGTGGGGGTGAACACTGAAGCTTTC. Translation: CASTPGVGVNTEAF.

This clonotype came up many times. The chain uses TRBV7-8 and TRBJ1-1, with 7 bases fitting TRBD1. CDR3 length: 14 residues. The V segment lost 3 bases and the J segment 6 bases; nucleotides outside the gene matches: 7. Germline V gives CDR1 SGHVS, CDR2 FQNEAQ. Here the CDR3 reads CASSFGRDSPEAFF. The CDR3 DNA reads TGTGCCAGCAGCTTCGGCCGGGACAGCCCTGAAGCTTTCTTT.

This clonotype was counted many times. A much larger clone is a single base away; this may be a read error. The chain recombines TRBV10-3 with TRBJ2-6; D gene uncertain. The CDR3 has 16 amino acids. Trimming pared 3 bases from V and 4 bases from J, leaving 13 bases between. CDR1 is ENHRY, CDR2 SYGVKD, per germline. The CDR3 loop reads CAISDTKDPGANVLTF. CDR3 DNA sequence: TGTGCCATCAGTGACACCAAGGATCCCGGGGCCAACGTCCTGACTTTC.

This clonotype was observed at least ten times. V is TRBV12-3 or TRBV12-4 and J is TRBJ2-5, with TRBD1 identical over 9 bases. This CDR3 is 15 amino acids long. Unmatched junction bases numbered 4, after V lost 3 bases and J lost 2 bases. CDR3 sequence: CASSLATGGQETQYF. The CDR3 DNA follows: TGTGCCAGCAGTTTGGCGACAGGGGGACAAGAGACCCAGTACTTC.

This clonotype was detected ten times or more. The chain employs TRBV25-1 and TRBJ2-7, with 8 nucleotides matching TRBD1. V lost 3 bases to trimming and J lost 4 bases; unmatched junction nucleotides: 11. Germline values: CDR1 MGHDK, CDR2 SYGVNS. This CDR3 contains 16 residues. The CDR3 DNA sequence: TGTGCCAGCAGTGACTCGGGACAGGTCGAGGGTTACGAGCAGTACTTC. Its protein product is CASSDSGQVEGYEQYF.

The chain combines TRBV29-1 with TRBJ1-2, with D perhaps TRBD1 (5 bases). CDR3 length equals 13 residues. The germline V gene has CDR1 SQVTM and CDR2 ANQGSEA. With 3 bases removed from V and 5 bases from J, the gap between germline ends came to 13 bases. CDR3 region: CSVEEGRGYGYTF. In nucleotides, the CDR3 is TGCAGCGTTGAGGAGGGACGTGGTTATGGCTACACCTTC.

This chain links TRBV5-1 with TRBJ2-6, with unresolved D. From germline, CDR1 is SGHRS and CDR2 YFSETQ. This CDR3 has 14 residues. Trimming took off 3 bases at V and 6 bases at J, with 10 bases between the two ends. The CDR3 region has the DNA TGCGCCAGCAGCTCTATGCCTCAGGCCAACGTCCTGACTTTC. This translates into CASSSMPQANVLTF.

This clonotype was seen only a few times. This chain links TRBV9 with TRBJ2-1, with D uncertain. The CDR3 is 16 residues long. The V gene lost 5 bases and the J gene lost 5 bases, with 20 bases spanning the gap. In germline, CDR1 is SGDLS, CDR2 YYNGEE. The CDR3 region is CASSSPADLGHNEQFF. The CDR3 DNA follows: TGTGCCAGCAGTTCCCCAGCTGATTTAGGTCACAATGAGCAGTTCTTC.

In DNA, the CDR3 is TGTGCCATCAGTGGGGGACAGGCAAATGAAAAACTGTTTTTT. It is translated as CAISGGQANEKLFF. The V call is TRBV10-3, the J call TRBJ1-4; TRBD1 matches at 8 bases. The CDR3 extends over 14 amino acids. Losses at the gene ends were 4 bases for V and 5 bases for J; bases not matched to a gene: 3. CDR1 and CDR2 (germline): ENHRY, SYGVKD.

This clonotype was recorded at least ten times. The chain joins TRBV12-3 or TRBV12-4 to TRBJ2-7, with TRBD1 matching 10 bases. This CDR3 has 15 amino acids. V shed 2 bases, J shed 7 bases, and the junction held 8 bases outside the gene matches. The CDR3, as DNA: TGTGCCAGCAGTTTATCTGGGACAGGGGAAGGAGAGCAGTACTTC. It translates to CASSLSGTGEGEQYF.

About this clonotype itself: A junction boundary mismatches the germline segment, possibly from a read error. The J gene is TRBJ1-5, the V gene TRBV15, with TRBD1 matching 11 bases. Germline CDR1 is LNHNV and CDR2 is YYDKDF (reference sequence). The CDR3 has 15 residues. The CDR3 here is CAASRGQGGNQPQHF. CDR3 nucleotides: TGTGCCGCCAGCAGGGGACAGGGGGGGAACCAGCCCCAGCATTTT. Full variable domain (missing parts from reference TRBV15 and TRBJ1-5): DAMVIQNPRYQVTQFGKPVTLSCSQTLNHNVMYWYQQKSSQAPKLLFHYYDKDFNNEADTPDNFQSRRPNTSFCFLDIRSPGLGDTAMYLCAASRGQGGNQPQHFGDGTRLSIL.

In this sample, this clonotype turned up once. This chain uses TRBV24-1 with TRBJ2-6; D not resolved. The V end lost 4 bases, the J end lost 5 bases, and 8 bases lay between the germline ends. The CDR3 covers 14 residues. The V gene's germline CDR1 is KGHDR and CDR2 SFDVKD. The CDR3 here is CATSDQDRANVLTF. CDR3 nucleotides: TGTGCCACCAGTGACCAAGACAGGGCCAACGTCCTGACTTTC.

Only a few counts were recorded for this clonotype. The chain employs TRBV10-3 and TRBJ1-6; D is unclear. Germline-derived CDR1 and CDR2 are ENHRY and SYGVKD. Trimming took 5 bases from V and 7 from J, leaving 0 bases between them. CDR3 length: 10 residues. The CDR3 spells CAISNSPLHF. The DNA of the CDR3 is TGTGCCATCAGTAATTCACCCCTCCACTTT.

This clonotype was recorded many times. The chain recombines TRBV2 with TRBJ1-1; D is ambiguous. CDR1 and CDR2 from the germline V gene are SNHLY and FYNNEI. Trimming left V 6 bases short and J 4 bases short, with 12 bases between. The CDR3 spans 13 residues. The CDR3: CASRSTGSTEAFF. CDR3 nucleotide sequence: TGTGCCAGCAGAAGTACCGGGAGCACTGAAGCTTTCTTT.

This clonotype was picked up many times. The chain is built from TRBV12-3 or TRBV12-4 and TRBJ2-7; D may be TRBD1 (5 bases). The CDR3 covers 13 residues. V was pared by 7 bases and J by 5 bases, with 15 bases between. CDR3 in DNA: TGTGCCAGCACCCTTGGCAGGGTTCACGAGCAGTACTTC. This translates into CASTLGRVHEQYF.